A single sample gave rise to the 22 T cell receptor beta chains below, sequenced in a study of shared clonotypes between healthy human individuals (TCRdb year 2020). The library was obtained by the immunoSEQ multiplex PCR assay. In TCRdb, the immuneACCESS table is reduced to in-frame sequences with V and J assigned. These tables do not hold every clone; where another copy was compared, an unresolved V gene accounts for under half, and the others remain unexplained. This sample gives about 1.5 million clones in total; 98% of them show up just once. The ten most abundant clones make up approximately 0.45% of the sample. Source material: naive CD4+ T cells sorted from blood. Sample cell subset or site, as interpreted from the label and publication: CD45RA+ positively selected. The receptors were gathered from a man aged 25 to 45 in good health.

The J gene is TRBJ2-5, the V gene TRBV29-1, with 7 bases matching TRBD1. The germline V gene has CDR1 SQVTM and CDR2 ANQGSEA. This CDR3 has 19 residues. J gave up 6 bases and V 0 bases, and 22 bases lay outside the gene matches. The CDR3 bases are TGCAGCGTTGAAGATCCCTTAGAAAAGGCAGGGGGTTTTCGAAAGACCCAGTACTTC. Protein product: CSVEDPLEKAGGFRKTQYF.

This chain connects TRBV5-1 to TRBJ1-5, with TRBD1 as a possible D gene (5 bases). V gave up 4 bases and J gave up 0 bases, with 14 bases separating them. The CDR3 extends over 16 amino acids. Germline CDR1 and CDR2: SGHRS and YFSETQ. Here the CDR3 reads CASSREGAGSNQPQHF. CDR3 coding DNA: TGCGCCAGCAGCCGTGAAGGGGCAGGTAGCAATCAGCCCCAGCATTTT.

The chain uses TRBV7-2 and TRBJ2-5, with a tentative D call TRBD1 (6 bases). Trimming left V 9 bases short and J 7 bases short, with 27 bases between. The CDR3 has 16 residues. Germline CDR1 SGHTA, CDR2 FQGNSA. The CDR3 sequence: CASEHSWTASRRTQYF. CDR3 DNA sequence: TGTGCCAGTGAACACTCGTGGACAGCTTCAAGAAGGACCCAGTACTTC.

The chain links TRBV7-2 to TRBJ1-5; unclear D gene. The CDR3 length is 14 residues. CDR1 and CDR2 (germline): SGHTA, FQGNSA. With 1 base removed from V and 4 bases from J, the gap between germline ends came to 8 bases. CDR3 in amino acids: CASSLDPRNQPQHF. CDR3 in DNA: TGTGCCAGCAGCTTAGACCCTCGTAATCAGCCCCAGCATTTT. Supplemented by reference TRBV7-2 and TRBJ1-5, the full variable domain reads GAGVSQSPSNKVTEKGKDVELRCDPISGHTALYWYRQSLGQGLEFLIYFQGNSAPDKSGLPSDRFSAERTGGSVSTLTIQRTQQEDSAVYLCASSLDPRNQPQHFGDGTRLSIL.

The V gene is TRBV19, the J gene TRBJ2-1, with D possibly TRBD1 on 7 matching bases. The V gene lost 5 bases and the J gene lost 5 bases, with 16 bases spanning the gap. The CDR3 runs to 15 residues. CDR1 is LNHDA, CDR2 SQIVND, per germline (reference sequence). CDR3 amino acids: CASSVTGWGDNEQFF. The CDR3 DNA reads as TGTGCCAGTAGTGTGACAGGGTGGGGGGACAATGAGCAGTTCTTC.

This clone was seen only once. V usage is TRBV14 and J usage is TRBJ1-5; D gene ambiguous. Germline V lookup: CDR1 SGHDN, CDR2 FVKESK. V lost 6 bases and J lost 11, with 17 bases in between. The CDR3 totals 13 residues. DNA for the CDR3: TGTGCCAGCAGTCTACGGGTCGGGGATGCCCAGCATTTT. Translated: CASSLRVGDAQHF.

The chain links TRBV11-2 to TRBJ1-1, with TRBD1 matching over 8 bases. Germline V gene data show CDR1 as SGHAT and CDR2 as FQNNGV. J gave up 4 bases and V 2 bases, and 3 bases lay outside the gene matches. This CDR3 comprises 14 residues. Here the CDR3 reads CASSLSGGITEAFF. For the CDR3, the DNA is TGTGCCAGCAGCTTATCAGGGGGCATCACTGAAGCTTTCTTT.

In this sample, this clone turned up once. The J gene is TRBJ2-6, the V gene TRBV7-9; tentative D call: TRBD2 (5 bases). CDR3 size: 17 residues. Germline loops: CDR1 SEHNR, CDR2 FQNEAQ (reference sequence). The ends were cut back, 3 bases at V and 3 bases at J, with 15 bases in the middle. The CDR3 sequence is CASSFYRIGGGANVLTF. The CDR3 DNA follows: TGTGCCAGCAGCTTTTATCGTATAGGAGGTGGGGCCAACGTCCTGACTTTC.

The chain uses TRBV7-9 and TRBJ1-1; 8 bases line up with TRBD1. This CDR3 spans 18 amino acids. The germline gives CDR1 SEHNR, CDR2 FQNEAQ (reference sequence). V shed 4 bases and J 10 bases; nucleotides not matched to a gene: 23. The CDR3 protein is CASSSGRPQQGALGLAFF. The CDR3 DNA sequence: TGTGCCAGCAGCTCCGGTCGGCCACAGCAGGGGGCGCTTGGGTTAGCTTTCTTT.

This chain joins TRBV5-4 and TRBJ2-7, with 8 nucleotides matching TRBD1. Trimming at V came to 4 bases and at J to 0 bases, leaving 18 bases not matched to a gene. CDR1 SGHNT and CDR2 YYREEE come from the germline V gene (reference sequence). CDR3 length equals 19 residues. The CDR3 sequence: CASSATGAEGTHVSYEQYF. The CDR3 coding sequence is TGTGCCAGCAGCGCGACAGGGGCAGAAGGTACCCATGTCTCCTACGAGCAGTACTTC.

This sequence joins TRBV4-1 and TRBJ2-5, with D perhaps TRBD2 (5 bases). The CDR3 is 15 residues long. Between the trimmed V and J ends, which lost 4 bases and 2 bases, there was a span of 14 bases. CDR1 is MGHRA, CDR2 YSYEKL, per germline. CDR3 DNA: TGCGCCAGCAGCCCATCCCCAGCGGAACAAGAGACCCAGTACTTC. This gives the protein CASSPSPAEQETQYF.

The chain is built from TRBV11-2 and TRBJ1-2, with D uncertain. The germline V and J ends were trimmed by 5 bases and 0 bases, with 7 bases remaining between them. From germline, CDR1 is SGHAT and CDR2 FQNNGV. The CDR3 is 13 residues long. CDR3 sequence: CASSAGTNYGYTF. The CDR3 region has the DNA TGTGCCAGCAGCGCGGGGACTAACTATGGCTACACCTTC.

The chain employs TRBV19 and TRBJ2-5, with 7 bases matching TRBD2. V trimming: 3 bases; J trimming: 4 bases; junction bases outside the gene matches: 5. The CDR3 runs 14 residues. Germline values: CDR1 LNHDA, CDR2 SQIVND (reference sequence). The CDR3 DNA sequence: TGTGCCAGTAGTATTGGGGTAGCGGGAGAGACCCAGTACTTC. As protein: CASSIGVAGETQYF.

The chain has TRBV6-1 and TRBJ2-7, with D possibly matching TRBD1 (5 bases). Germline V gene sequence: CDR1 MNHNS, CDR2 SASEGT. The germline V and J ends were trimmed by 3 bases and 3 bases, with 12 bases remaining between them. This CDR3 has 14 residues. CDR3 in DNA: TGTGCCAGCAGTGAGCCGGACAAGGTCTACGAGCAGTACTTC. It yields the protein CASSEPDKVYEQYF.

This chain links TRBV10-2 with TRBJ1-5; 7 bases are shared with TRBD1. Trimming cost V 0 bases and J 5 bases; bases outside gene matches: 4. Germline CDR1 is WSHSY and CDR2 is SAAADI. The CDR3 consists of 15 residues. CDR3 sequence reads: CASSESGGWYQPQHF. CDR3 DNA: TGCGCCAGCAGTGAGTCAGGGGGCTGGTATCAGCCCCAGCATTTT.

This clone was detected once. This chain links TRBV2 with TRBJ2-7; D is possibly TRBD2 (6 bases). Germline V gene lookup returns CDR1 SNHLY and CDR2 FYNNEI. Deletions cut 5 bases from V and 0 bases from J, with 17 bases between. The CDR3 runs to 16 residues. The CDR3 region is CASSPRTGESSYEQYF. The CDR3 DNA sequence: TGTGCCAGCAGTCCGCGTACGGGAGAGAGCTCCTACGAGCAGTACTTC.

The CDR3 coding sequence is TGTGCCAGCAGAGATAGACAGGGATCCTACGAGCAGTACTTC. It yields the protein CASRDRQGSYEQYF. This sequence joins TRBV2 and TRBJ2-7; 7 nucleotides match TRBD1. CDR1 SNHLY and CDR2 FYNNEI come from the germline V gene. V lost 6 bases and J lost 1; bases outside the gene matches: 6. This CDR3 spans 14 amino acids.

The J gene is TRBJ1-2, the V gene TRBV10-3, with TRBD1 matching over 7 bases. The CDR3 consists of 12 residues. V was clipped by 8 bases and J by 4 bases; unmatched bases: 4. Germline assignment: CDR1 ENHRY and CDR2 SYGVKD. Written as DNA, the CDR3 is TGTGCCATCGGACAGGATCTCTATGGCTACACCTTC. Amino acid sequence: CAIGQDLYGYTF.

This sequence joins TRBV25-1 and TRBJ2-7; D gene unclear. Trimming removed 1 base at V and 0 bases at J, with 10 bases between. Germline lookup yields CDR1 MGHDK and CDR2 SYGVNS. The CDR3 length is 15 residues. The CDR3 DNA follows: TGTGCCAGCAGTGAATGGAAGGGCCCCTCCTACGAGCAGTACTTC. Translated, it gives CASSEWKGPSYEQYF.

In regard to this clone: Other nucleotide sequences from this sample produce the same CDR3. V gene TRBV5-1 combines with J gene TRBJ2-2; 7 bases agree with TRBD1. CDR3 length: 15 residues. The V segment lost 5 bases and the J segment 4 bases; nucleotides outside the gene matches: 8. Germline V lookup: CDR1 SGHRS, CDR2 YFSETQ. The CDR3 protein is CASSQDRVGTGELFF. The CDR3 region has the DNA TGCGCCAGCAGTCAAGACAGGGTCGGCACCGGGGAGCTGTTTTTT.

Regarding this clone: Sequence at one end of the junction differs from germline and may be a read error. The rearrangement uses TRBV20-1 and TRBJ1-1; TRBD1 might be the D (5 bases). Germline V CDR1 and CDR2: DFQATT, SNEGSKA (reference sequence). This CDR3 is built from 10 residues. CDR3 in amino acids: CRAMGPDAFF. CDR3 coding DNA: TGCAGGGCTATGGGGCCTGACGCTTTCTTT.

Details on this clone: The CDR3 does not close with the conserved phenylalanine or tryptophan, likely indicating a read error. The DNA is omitted, as the CDR3 cannot be located on it reliably, and the CDR3 follows TCRdb's listing. This sequence joins TRBV28 and TRBJ2-3; the listed D gene, TRBD2, was not tested against the DNA. Termini included, the CDR3 measures 12 amino acids. Germline assignment: CDR1 MDHEN and CDR2 SYDVKM. The chain's CDR3 is CASSAPADRAVL.